Only a few counts were recorded for the clone carrying this T cell receptor (beta chain). Its specificity is unknown. This sample was included in a study of CD8+ T cells in alopecia areata. About the study: Tofacitinib continued for 6 to 18 months and was then withheld for 6 months.

Investigators isolated RNA and reverse transcribed it into cDNA to act as the sequencing template. Generated by immunoSEQ multiplex PCR, the TCRdb table keeps only in-frame clones and is missing some. The repertoire holds around 98,000 clones, with 40% to 45% as singletons. Alopecia areata patients gave lesional scalp punch biopsies and peripheral blood samples. Sorted out of PBMCs were CD4+ T cells and CD8+ T cells. V lost 5 bases to trimming and J lost 0 bases; unmatched junction nucleotides: 4. Germline loops: CDR1 SQVTM, CDR2 ANQGSEA. The length of the CDR3 is 14 residues. Study results and caveats: The study found higher clonality in lesional than normal scalp, especially in alopecia totalis/universalis.

The sequence was obtained from a human donor with alopecia areata. The sample comprised CD4+ T cells sorted from blood. The chain uses TRBV29-1 and TRBJ1-5; 7 nucleotides agree with TRBD1. CDR3 sequence: CSVLDRDSNQPQHF. In DNA, the CDR3 is TGCAGCGTTTTAGACAGGGATAGCAATCAGCCCCAGCATTTT.